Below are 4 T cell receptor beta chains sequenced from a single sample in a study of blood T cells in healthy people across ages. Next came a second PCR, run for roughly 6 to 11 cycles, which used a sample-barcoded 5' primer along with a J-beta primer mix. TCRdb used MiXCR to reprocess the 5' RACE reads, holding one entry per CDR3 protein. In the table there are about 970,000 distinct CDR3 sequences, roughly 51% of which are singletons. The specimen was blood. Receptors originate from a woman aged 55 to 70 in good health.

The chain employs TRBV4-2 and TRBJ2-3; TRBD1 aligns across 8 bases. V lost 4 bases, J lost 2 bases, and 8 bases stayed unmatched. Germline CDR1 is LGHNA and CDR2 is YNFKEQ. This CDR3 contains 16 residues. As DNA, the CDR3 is TGTGCCAGCAGCCGCCCCGACAGGGGAAACACAGATACGCAGTATTTT. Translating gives CASSRPDRGNTDTQYF.

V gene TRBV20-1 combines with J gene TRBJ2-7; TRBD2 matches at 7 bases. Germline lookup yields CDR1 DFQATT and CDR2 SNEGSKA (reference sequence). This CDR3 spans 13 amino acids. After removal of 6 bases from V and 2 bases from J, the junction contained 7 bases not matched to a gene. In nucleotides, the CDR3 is TGCAGTGCCGACACGGCGGGAGCCTACGAGCAGTACTTC. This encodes CSADTAGAYEQYF.

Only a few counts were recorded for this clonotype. This CDR3 reads CSVTPGTAGYEQYF. CDR3 nucleotides: TGCAGCGTTACACCCGGGACTGCGGGGTACGAGCAGTACTTC. V is TRBV29-1 and J is TRBJ2-7, with a weak D call TRBD2 (6 bases). Germline loops: CDR1 SQVTM, CDR2 ANQGSEA. This CDR3 region has 14 residues. The germline V and J ends were trimmed by 5 bases and 4 bases, with 18 bases remaining between them.

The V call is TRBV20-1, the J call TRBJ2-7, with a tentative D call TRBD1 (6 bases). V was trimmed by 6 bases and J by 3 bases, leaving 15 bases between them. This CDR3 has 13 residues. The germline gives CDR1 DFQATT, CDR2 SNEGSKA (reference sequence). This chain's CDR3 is CSAGHRPYYEQYF. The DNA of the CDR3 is TGCAGTGCGGGACACCGTCCATACTACGAGCAGTACTTC.